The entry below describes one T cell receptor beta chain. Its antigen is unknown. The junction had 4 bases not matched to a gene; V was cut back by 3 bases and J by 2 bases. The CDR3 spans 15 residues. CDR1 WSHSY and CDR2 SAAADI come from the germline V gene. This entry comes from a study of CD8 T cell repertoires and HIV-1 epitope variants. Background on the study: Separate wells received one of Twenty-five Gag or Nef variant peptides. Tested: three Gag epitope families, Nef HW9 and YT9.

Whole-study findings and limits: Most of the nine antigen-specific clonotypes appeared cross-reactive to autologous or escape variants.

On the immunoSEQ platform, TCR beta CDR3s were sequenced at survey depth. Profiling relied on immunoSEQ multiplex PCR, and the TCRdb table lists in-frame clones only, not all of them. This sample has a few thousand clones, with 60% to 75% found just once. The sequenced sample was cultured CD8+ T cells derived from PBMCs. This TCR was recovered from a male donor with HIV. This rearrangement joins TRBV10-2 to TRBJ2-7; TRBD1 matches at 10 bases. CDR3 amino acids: CASSDGDRGTYEQYF. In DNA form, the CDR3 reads TGCGCCAGCAGTGATGGGGACAGGGGTACCTACGAGCAGTACTTC.